Reported below is one TCR beta chain. Its target antigen remains unknown. Base qualities are not at hand, and no much larger clone is one base apart. The data were taken from a study of long-term antiretroviral therapy in people with HIV (dated by TCRdb to between 2022 and 2023). Context from the whole study: The earliest samples were collected roughly a decade before the 2015 WHO recommendation for immediate ART, at a time when ART was usually postponed until CD4 counts fell. Of the roughly 30 participants with HIV, 10 to 11 were female. From 30 to 35 adults with confirmed HIV infection, the cohort provided over 150 cryopreserved PBMC samples, gathered serially across a mean of approximately six years (range 1-12). No cross-contamination during QIAcube processing turned up in test extractions that ran a monoclonal T-cell line alongside 33 polyclonal samples. This retrospective serial study examined whether starting ART and sustained HIV suppression were associated with changes in the composition and diversity of the TRB repertoire in peripheral blood. Results the study describes overall, beyond this receptor: Because PBMC availability was limited, only the TCR beta chain was sequenced, with no alpha chain pairing. Because pre-ART samples had limited cell numbers, unsorted PBMC were profiled rather than sorted CD4+ and CD8+ T cells. No data were available on ART adherence, viral resistance or therapy changes, limiting inferences about post-ART repertoire changes. The repertoire was dominated across all time points by expanded TRB clones identified before ART initiation, although this dominance was seen to fluctuate and to decrease in many PLHIV after ART. ART initiation was associated with a significant increase in TRB diversity, but diversity stayed significantly below transplant donor controls even after long-term ART. CDR3 length ranges in HIV repertoires were narrower than in controls, and network structure suggested an antigen-experienced repertoire with only a slight naive shift after ART. Samples dated from 2004 to 2017, and the ART regimens used may be less effective than current ones.

CDR1 and CDR2, per the germline V gene, are SGHRS and YFSETQ. The trim is 4 bases for V and 2 bases for J, with a gap of 10 bases between the germline ends. Including cysteine and phenylalanine, the CDR3 has 14 amino acids. The only DNA kept is the CDR3, 42 bases in frame from the first base. Participants were included only if at least one PBMC sample before ART initiation and at least two post-ART samples were available. Every participant with HIV received treatment in the United States of America. Cryopreserved samples of about 0.95-11 million PBMC were thawed and washed before DNA extraction. At the time of the earliest PBMC sample, participants with HIV were aged between 23 and 54 years. Each participant contributed PBMC samples from 1-4 timepoints before ART initiation and 2-8 timepoints after ART initiation, with a median of 7 samples. For every participant, serial HIV viral load, CD4+ T-cell count, ART history and demographic data were obtained. Using a Qiagen kit on a QIAcube, genomic DNA was extracted from unsorted PBMC, with samples processed in batches of 12.

Sequencing of the TRB variable region was done with the immunoSEQ hsTCRB v3.0 assay at survey level resolution. The target sequencing depth for TRB was roughly 35,000-55,000 T-cell genomes per sample. Pooled TRB libraries were sequenced on an Illumina MiSeq with a v3 150-cycle kit. Per the original workflow: Repertoire analysis was run in R within a reproducible Nextflow workflow that covered QC, data transformation and analysis. LymphoSeq2, an R package for exploring AIRR-Seq data, was used to implement the custom analyses. A handful of samples that yielded fewer than 5000 total TRB sequences were excluded, so that approximately 170 HIV repertoires were analyzed. Among the approximately 190 HIV repertoires that were kept, some 60 were collected before ART initiation and more than 120 were collected after ART initiation. Each repertoire was downsampled to 5000 TRB nucleotide sequences, and summary statistics were averaged across 100 downsampling iterations. Only TRB sequences with CDR3 regions of at least seven amino acids were retained for analysis. Diversity was assessed using a clonality score derived from Shannon entropy and using the Gini coefficient. In the repertoire networks, any two of the top 5000 CDR3 amino acid sequences were linked whenever the two sequences differed by an edit distance of one. For TRB CDR3 amino acid sequences, antigen specificity groups and MHC restriction were predicted with GLIPH2. CDR3 amino acid sequences were matched against VDJdb and McPAS-TCR to flag known CMV, EBV, HIV or tissue antigen associations. Pre-ART, post-ART and control groups were compared with Wilcoxon signed-rank tests and Holm-Bonferroni correction. TCRdb retrieved this table from immuneACCESS and kept in-frame rearrangements only. Not all clones are present; in checked studies, unresolved V genes account for under half, and no reason is known for the remainder. That table is the source of V, J and clone size, and D and trimming were worked out from the DNA. In this sample the table shows about 33,000 clones, roughly 96% of which occur a single time. The ten most abundant clones make up over 2% of the sample.

The chain links TRBV5-1 with TRBJ2-1; no D segment can be confidently identified. The source material was unsorted PBMCs, sampled approximately 6.6 years after starting antiretroviral therapy. This TCR was recovered from a man aged 30 to 39 with HIV. CDR3 protein: CASSKIDPYNEQFF. In nucleotides, the sequence is TGCGCCAGCAGCAAGATAGATCCCTACAATGAGCAGTTCTTC.